The sequence of this T cell receptor beta chain was determined in a study of cytomegalovirus exposure and HLA in healthy donors (dated by TCRdb to the late 2010s). For context, the study as a whole: An earlier analysis of several hundred of the donors reported about 250 Gb of sequence data and some 100 million unique TCR beta sequences from roughly 200 million T cells. Across about 380 genotyped donors of the cohort, an average of approximately 200,000 unique TCR beta nucleotide sequences per donor were sequenced, and around 20% of those sequences were non-productive. Of the 398 genotyped donors, approximately 83% fell in the genetic ancestry cluster associated with self-reported Caucasian donors. To decide whether each TCR beta V gene segment behaved as functional or pseudogenic, an earlier analysis of some 600 of the donors relied on high-throughput TCR beta sequencing. The number of typed donors differed by locus: about 620-630 for A, B, C, DRB1 and DQB1; 522 for DQA1; fewer than 610 for DPA1; and 400 to 480 for DPB1. In addition to the first cohort of approximately 650 subjects, a separate validation cohort of under 150 different subjects was used. Class I and class II HLA loci were covered by the typing at four-digit resolution. A later analysis re-analyzed previously published TCR beta repertoires from roughly 630 donors and added high-resolution HLA genotyping to study TCR occurrence patterns. The study aimed to test whether signatures of past pathogen exposure could be identified by cataloging public T cell receptors. Alongside the repertoire data, information on donor age, sex, ethnicity and CMV serostatus was compiled. The study combined high-throughput TCR immunosequencing, statistical association of individual TCRs with disease status, and machine learning to predict cytomegalovirus infection status. Rather than using new phenotypic data, the later analysis identified candidate immune exposures from TCR beta sequences and from how often those sequences occurred across donors. An early release that covered some 640 HLA-typed donors contained about 300 gigabases of sequencing data and tens of millions of unique TCR sequences. The T cell repertoires of around 670 subjects were profiled by immunosequencing and related to cytomegalovirus serostatus. All discovery cohort repertoires had been generated using a single sequencing platform. Genome-wide SNP genotypes for about 65% of the roughly 670 donors were used in a later genetic analysis, which treated that subset as a discovery cohort. Roughly five DR-DQ haplotypes were handled as single units for association and clustering because linkage in the cohort was strong. General study outcomes and caveats: The study listed 150 to 200 TCR beta chains as associated with cytomegalovirus. Correlated functional status among segregating V segments might reflect linkage disequilibrium, but an unknown experimental factor could not be ruled out. The sequencing pipeline was judged likely to have produced a cluster of highly shared sequence variants as a technical artifact. It was suggested by the authors that the approach could potentially be generalized to other disease states and immunological phenotypes. A further reported finding was that TCR beta sequences accurately predicted the HLA-A and HLA-B alleles for most subjects in the first cohort. When HLA alleles, especially DR and DQ, strongly co-occurred, attributing TCR associations to individual alleles was difficult. An earlier analysis of approximately 540 of the donors showed that most TCR beta V segments appeared in productive rearrangements either about 87% or about 30% of the time, which broadly matched IMGT annotations. In vitro tests confirmed that a few of the cytomegalovirus-associated TCR beta chains recognize cytomegalovirus antigens. In a later genetic analysis, fewer N-insertions in productive TCRs were reported among donors in an Asian-associated ancestry cluster than the roughly 700-donor mean. Sequencing depth was assumed to be roughly uniform across donors in the presence/absence analyses, though that assumption may not hold. Cytomegalovirus status was reported to be diagnosed by the classifier with high specificity and sensitivity in both the original and validation cohorts. HLA typing was unavailable for some donors at each locus, so association tests used only the typed subset. At a false discovery rate of 0.05, a later analysis linked under 20,000 TCR beta sequences to specific HLA alleles. Because the 87-base-pair reads could not distinguish some IMGT-functional V segments, including TRBV6-2 and TRBV6-3, those segments were excluded. V-gene and J-gene trimming of TCR beta chains was associated with a missense DCLRE1C variant in a later genetic analysis, and the association was replicated in an independent cohort. The only immune exposure information available for the cohort was CMV serostatus. While some public TCRs were present in many individuals, most TCR sequences turned up only very rarely across donors. According to a later analysis, TCR association rates differed among HLA loci, with DRB1 alleles showing the most associated TCRs and HLA-C alleles showing the fewest. Several of the top co-occurrence clusters appeared to be linked to parvovirus B19, influenza, CMV and Epstein-Barr virus, according to a later analysis. According to a later analysis, most CMV-associated TCR beta chains appeared to be HLA-restricted, and the HLA associations seemed to be driven largely by CMV exposure. In this cohort, only TCR beta chains were sequenced, and detectable features were limited by the absence of alpha or paired-chain data. Roughly 17 rarely observed V segments, including chromosome 9 orphons, were excluded from the earlier analysis of several hundred of the donors because counts were too low. Compared with equally common non-associated chains, HLA-associated TCR beta chains in a later analysis were more clonally expanded and had lower generation probabilities.

Receptors were amplified or captured by the immunoSEQ multiplex PCR assay. For the multiplex PCR, a mixture combining 60 forward primers for TCR Vbeta segments and 13 reverse primers for TCR Jbeta segments was used. A multiplex PCR assay on genomic DNA amplified the CDR3 region of rearranged TCR beta genes. Amplified TCR beta libraries were sequenced as 87-base-pair reads on the Illumina HiSeq System. The authors' pipeline ran thus. A later analysis counted around 72 million unique TCR beta chains across the 700 or so repertoires, and roughly 11 million of these chains were shared by at least two donors. Raw reads were error-corrected and collapsed into unique sequences by a nearest-neighbor algorithm in which closely related sequences were merged to remove PCR and sequencing errors. Alignment of CDR3 sequences to IMGT reference sequences was used to assign V, D and J gene segments. For a sequence to be retained, at least a six-nucleotide match to both a V gene segment and a J gene segment was required. Rearrangements were called productive when the CDR3 lacked stop codons and stayed in frame with V and J; all others were non-productive. Following IMGT convention, CDR3 was defined as the stretch from the second conserved V-encoded cysteine up to the conserved J-encoded phenylalanine. The earlier analysis of 500 to 750 of the donors excluded any sequence lacking an unambiguous match to a single V gene segment. An earlier analysis of roughly 590 of the donors called V segments functional above 56.7% productive rearrangements and segregating when the between-donor standard deviation exceeded 5%. A statistical classification framework was built to diagnose cytomegalovirus status from the catalog of TCR beta chain sequences. In a later analysis, V and J genes were assigned by comparing TCR nucleotide sequences against IMGT/GENE-DB human TR gene sequences. A later analysis assigned CDR3 sequences and most-parsimonious VDJ recombination scenarios with the TCRdist pipeline. In a later analysis, each TCR beta chain was defined by its CDR3 amino acid sequence together with its V-gene family, and reads lacking a unique V-gene family were excluded. To address suspected cross-contamination and a sequencing artifact, a later analysis removed over 500 highly shared, low-generation-probability nucleotide sequences. A later analysis calculated a clonal expansion index for each public chain from normalized within-repertoire ranks of inferred template counts. A later analysis computed generation probabilities with a VDJ recombination model fitted to out-of-frame rearrangements, and checked the results against IGoR. In a later analysis, hypergeometric tests were used to score TCR-TCR, TCR-HLA and TCR-CMV co-occurrence, with a repertoire-size bias correction applied to TCR pairs. In a later analysis, false discovery rates were estimated by permuting HLA or CMV assignments 20 times. In a later analysis, co-occurring TCRs were grouped with DBSCAN, and TCRdist sequence similarity was added when clustering was performed within HLA-allele-positive subsets. Repertoires with fewer than 30,000 or more than 120,000 public chains were left out of co-occurrence clustering, as were five repertoires with anomalous nucleotide sharing. As stored in TCRdb, this immuneACCESS dataset retains in-frame rearrangements with V and J assigned. A fraction of the clones does not appear; measured against another copy, unresolved V genes explain less than half of the discrepancy, and the remainder lacks a known reason. V and J calls plus clone size are reproduced from that table; the DNA served to infer D and trimming. The sample table shows under 100,000 clones, and about two thirds are seen once. Roughly 15% of the sample is held by the ten biggest clonotypes.

The cohort comprised around 690 healthy bone marrow donors. At the time of sampling, every cohort member was nominally healthy, though immune exposures that went unrecorded were likely present. The donor tested CMV seropositive, placing the donor among the approximately 310 seropositive members of the cohort. Each donor provided a peripheral blood sample, and peripheral blood mononuclear cells were used for TCR beta sequencing. Genomic DNA was extracted from the blood cell samples with the Qiagen DNeasy Blood Extraction Kit. Comments on this clone: The antigen it recognizes is unknown. Per-base qualities were not stored, and no clone one base away is much larger.

Its CDR3 holds 19 amino acids, cysteine through phenylalanine. Just the 57-base CDR3 DNA is kept, in frame starting at base 1. V is clipped by 4 bases and J by 0 bases, and the sequence between their germline boundaries is 19 bases long. The sequencing sample was made of PBMCs. The chain links TRBV23-1 with TRBJ1-6; the D gene is unclear. TRBV23-1 is an ORF, with its function uncertain. The clonotype originates from a woman aged 45-59 years in good health and CMV-seropositive. The CDR3 in this case is CASSLHLFRRVSYNSPLHF. The sequence in DNA is TGCGCCAGCAGTCTCCACCTCTTCAGGAGGGTCTCCTATAATTCACCCCTCCACTTT.